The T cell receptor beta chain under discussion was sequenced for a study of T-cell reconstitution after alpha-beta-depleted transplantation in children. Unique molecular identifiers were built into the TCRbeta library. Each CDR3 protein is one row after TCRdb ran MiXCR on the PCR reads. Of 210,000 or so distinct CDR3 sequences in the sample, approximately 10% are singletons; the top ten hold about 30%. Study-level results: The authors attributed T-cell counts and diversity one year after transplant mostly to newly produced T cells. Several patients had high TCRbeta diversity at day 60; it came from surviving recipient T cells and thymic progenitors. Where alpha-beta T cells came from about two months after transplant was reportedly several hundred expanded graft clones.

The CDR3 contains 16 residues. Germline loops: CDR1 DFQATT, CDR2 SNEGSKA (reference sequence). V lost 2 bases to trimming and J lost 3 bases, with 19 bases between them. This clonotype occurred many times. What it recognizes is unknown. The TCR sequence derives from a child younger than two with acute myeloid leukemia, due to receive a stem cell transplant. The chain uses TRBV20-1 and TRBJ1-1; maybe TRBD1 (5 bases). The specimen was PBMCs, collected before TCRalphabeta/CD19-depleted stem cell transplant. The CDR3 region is CSARHLGLQGDTEAFF. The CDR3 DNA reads TGCAGTGCTAGACACTTAGGGTTGCAGGGTGACACTGAAGCTTTCTTT.